The 17 T cell receptor beta chains presented below share a single source sample, sequenced in a study of blood T cell repertoires in COVID-19. Profiled with immunoSEQ multiplex PCR; TCRdb holds only in-frame clones, not every one. The sample lists fewer than 500,000 clones; 70% to 90% were seen once. The sample consisted of PBMCs or T cells enriched from blood (not recorded which). These receptor sequences come from a woman aged 18 to 35 with acute COVID-19.

The CDR3 here is CASLQGINQPQHF. The DNA of the CDR3 is TGTGCCAGTCTGCAGGGGATAAATCAGCCCCAGCATTTT. The chain uses TRBV19 and TRBJ1-5; D may be TRBD1 (6 bases). Trimming took off 8 bases at V and 4 bases at J, with 12 bases between the two ends. Germline loops: CDR1 LNHDA, CDR2 SQIVND (reference sequence). The CDR3 is 13 residues long.

This chain joins TRBV28 and TRBJ1-2; D gene ambiguous. Trimming stripped 2 bases from V and 2 bases from J, with 12 bases between. CDR1 is MDHEN, CDR2 SYDVKM, per germline. The CDR3 extends over 15 amino acids. The CDR3 nucleotides read TGTGCCAGCAGTTTAATTCCAGGAGGGAACTATGGCTACACCTTC. As protein: CASSLIPGGNYGYTF.

The V gene is TRBV9, the J gene TRBJ2-4; D not resolved. Trimming removed 4 bases from V and 12 bases from J, with 8 bases in between. Germline V gene data show CDR1 as SGDLS and CDR2 as YYNGEE. This CDR3 comprises 10 residues. The CDR3 reads CASSSHHQYF. DNA of the CDR3: TGTGCCAGCAGCTCCCATCATCAGTACTTC.

The V gene is TRBV10-3, the J gene TRBJ1-5; D possibly corresponds to TRBD1 (6 bases). This CDR3 region has 16 residues. Between the trimmed V and J ends, which lost 5 bases and 0 bases, there was a span of 14 bases. Germline V lookup: CDR1 ENHRY, CDR2 SYGVKD. The CDR3 nucleotides read TGTGCCATCAGTTCCGCGGACAGTTATAGCAATCAGCCCCAGCATTTT. This translates into CAISSADSYSNQPQHF.

The chain uses TRBV18 and TRBJ2-7; TRBD1 matches 7 bases. The CDR3 consists of 14 residues. Germline assignment: CDR1 KGHSH and CDR2 LQKENI. The V and J ends lost 2 bases and 1 base, in that order; junction bases with no gene match: 2. The CDR3 nucleotides read TGTGCCAGCTCACCAGGGACAGAGTCCTACGAGCAGTACTTC. It yields the protein CASSPGTESYEQYF.

This sequence joins TRBV7-6 and TRBJ1-1, with TRBD1 matching 9 bases. V trimming: 4 bases; J trimming: 2 bases; junction bases outside the gene matches: 5. Germline values: CDR1 SGHVS, CDR2 FNYEAQ. The CDR3 is 15 amino acids. The CDR3 DNA follows: TGTGCCAGCAGCTCCGGGACAGGGCATAACACTGAAGCTTTCTTT. Translation: CASSSGTGHNTEAFF.

This chain uses TRBV2 with TRBJ2-2; perhaps TRBD2 as D (7 bases). The V end lost 6 bases, the J end lost 4 bases, and 12 bases lay between the germline ends. In germline, CDR1 is SNHLY, CDR2 FYNNEI. The CDR3 runs 14 residues. CDR3 bases: TGTGCCAGCAGAGGACTAGGGGGCACCGGGGAGCTGTTTTTT. Protein product: CASRGLGGTGELFF.

This chain connects TRBV9 to TRBJ2-3, with D possibly matching TRBD1 (5 bases). CDR3 length: 15 amino acids. With 0 bases removed from V and 4 bases from J, the gap between germline ends came to 12 bases. In germline, CDR1 is SGDLS, CDR2 YYNGEE. CDR3 DNA sequence: TGTGCCAGCAGCGTAGCTCACAGGTTTTCAGATACGCAGTATTTT. It is translated as CASSVAHRFSDTQYF.

The J gene is TRBJ2-1, the V gene TRBV9; TRBD2 matches 8 bases. The V and J ends lost 0 bases and 4 bases, in that order; junction bases with no gene match: 6. Germline V gene sequence: CDR1 SGDLS, CDR2 YYNGEE. The CDR3 covers 16 residues. The CDR3 DNA follows: TGTGCCAGCAGCGTAGGGGCGACTAGCGCGTACAATGAGCAGTTCTTC. Its translation: CASSVGATSAYNEQFF.

The chain links TRBV5-6 to TRBJ1-1, with a tentative D call TRBD1 (6 bases). The V gene lost 5 bases and the J gene lost 1 base, with 18 bases spanning the gap. CDR3 size: 16 residues. Germline assignment: CDR1 SGHDT and CDR2 YYEEEE. CDR3 DNA: TGTGCCAGCAGTCGCCCTGGGGGCGAACCGAACACTGAAGCTTTCTTT. It codes for CASSRPGGEPNTEAFF.

This chain links TRBV19 with TRBJ1-2; 7 nucleotides align to TRBD1. The CDR3 is 11 residues long. Germline V gene lookup returns CDR1 LNHDA and CDR2 SQIVND (reference sequence). The trim removed 5 bases at V and 7 bases at J, leaving 1 base unmatched. The CDR3 DNA reads as TGTGCCAGTAGTCAGGGGGTTGGCTACACCTTC. Protein: CASSQGVGYTF.

The V gene is TRBV3-1 (or the pseudogene TRBV3-2), the J gene TRBJ2-7; TRBD1 might be the D (6 bases). V shed 4 bases and J shed 0 bases, with 13 bases lying between them. This CDR3 region has 15 residues. Germline V gene lookup returns CDR1 LGHDT and CDR2 YNNKEL (reference sequence). CDR3 sequence reads: CASSPNRASSYEQYF. CDR3 DNA sequence: TGTGCCAGCAGCCCCAACAGGGCCAGCTCCTACGAGCAGTACTTC.

The rearrangement links TRBV6-1 to TRBJ2-7; TRBD2 is a possible D gene (5 bases). Trimming took off 1 base at V and 0 bases at J, with 10 bases between the two ends. The CDR3 has 15 residues. Germline V lookup: CDR1 MNHNS, CDR2 SASEGT. CDR3 bases: TGTGCCAGCAGTGAAGTCCCTGGAGGCTCCTACGAGCAGTACTTC. This codes for CASSEVPGGSYEQYF.

This chain uses TRBV27 with TRBJ1-2; TRBD1 matches 8 bases. CDR1 MNHEY and CDR2 SMNVEV come from the germline V gene (reference sequence). The CDR3 is made up of 14 amino acids. Trimming took 5 bases from V and 4 from J; bases not matched to a gene: 6. In DNA form, the CDR3 reads TGTGCCAGCAGTCTACGCGACAGGGGCTATGGCTACACCTTC. Its translation: CASSLRDRGYGYTF.

This chain uses TRBV28 with TRBJ2-7; 7 nucleotides agree with TRBD1. The CDR3 is 14 amino acids. The junction had 6 bases not matched to a gene; V was cut back by 5 bases and J by 2 bases. CDR1 is MDHEN, CDR2 SYDVKM, per germline. The CDR3 bases are TGTGCCAGCAGTCCCAACAGGGGACCCTACGAGCAGTACTTC. Translation: CASSPNRGPYEQYF.

This chain uses TRBV28 with TRBJ1-1, with unresolved D. The CDR3 totals 12 residues. Germline V gene data show CDR1 as MDHEN and CDR2 as SYDVKM. With 3 bases removed from V and 3 bases from J, the gap between germline ends came to 5 bases. The CDR3 sequence: CASSLAHTEAFF. CDR3 nucleotides: TGTGCCAGCAGTTTGGCACACACTGAAGCTTTCTTT.

J is TRBJ2-6 and V is TRBV9, with TRBD1 matching 7 bases. The CDR3 length is 18 residues. V was pared by 1 base and J by 0 bases, with 7 bases of the junction left unmatched. Per germline, CDR1 SGDLS and CDR2 YYNGEE. The CDR3 bases are TGTGCCAGCAGCGTACCGACAGGGCCCAGCTCTGGGGCCAACGTCCTGACTTTC. This sequence encodes CASSVPTGPSSGANVLTF.